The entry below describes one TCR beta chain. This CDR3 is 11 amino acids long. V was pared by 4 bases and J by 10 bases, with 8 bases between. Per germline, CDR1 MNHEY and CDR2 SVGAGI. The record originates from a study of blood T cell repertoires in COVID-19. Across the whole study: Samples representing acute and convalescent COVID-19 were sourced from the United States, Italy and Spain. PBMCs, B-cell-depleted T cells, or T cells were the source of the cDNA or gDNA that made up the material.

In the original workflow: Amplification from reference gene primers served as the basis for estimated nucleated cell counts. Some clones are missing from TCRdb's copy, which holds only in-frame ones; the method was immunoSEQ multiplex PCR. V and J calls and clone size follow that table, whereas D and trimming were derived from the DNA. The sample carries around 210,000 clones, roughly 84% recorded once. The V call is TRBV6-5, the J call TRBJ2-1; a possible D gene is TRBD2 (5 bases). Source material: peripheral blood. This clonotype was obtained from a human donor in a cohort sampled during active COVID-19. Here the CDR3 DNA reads TGTGCCAGCAGTTCGCAGCGGGAGCAGTTCTTC. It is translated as CASSSQREQFF.